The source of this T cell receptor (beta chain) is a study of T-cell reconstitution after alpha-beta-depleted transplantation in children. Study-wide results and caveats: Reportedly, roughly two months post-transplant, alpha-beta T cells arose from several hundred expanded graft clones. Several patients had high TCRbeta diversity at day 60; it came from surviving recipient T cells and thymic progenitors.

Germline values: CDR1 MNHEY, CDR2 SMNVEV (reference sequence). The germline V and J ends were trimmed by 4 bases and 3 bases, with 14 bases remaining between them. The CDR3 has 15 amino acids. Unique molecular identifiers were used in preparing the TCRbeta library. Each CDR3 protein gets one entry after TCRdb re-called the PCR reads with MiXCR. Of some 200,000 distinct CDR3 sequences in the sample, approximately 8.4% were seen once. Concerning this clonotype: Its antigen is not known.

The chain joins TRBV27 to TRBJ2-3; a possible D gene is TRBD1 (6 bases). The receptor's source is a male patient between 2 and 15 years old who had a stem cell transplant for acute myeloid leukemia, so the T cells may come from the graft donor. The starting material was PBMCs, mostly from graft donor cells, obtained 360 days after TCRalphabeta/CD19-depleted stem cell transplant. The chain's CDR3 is CASSYLRGSTDTQYF. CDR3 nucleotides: TGTGCCAGCAGTTATCTCAGGGGCTCAACAGATACGCAGTATTTT.